Following are 26 T cell receptor beta chains from one sample sequenced in a study of Tregs in tolerant kidney transplant recipients. The data were produced by immunoSEQ multiplex PCR, yet TCRdb's version contains in-frame clones alone and is incomplete. This sample yields tens of thousands of clones, of which about 89% are seen a single time; 0.35% to 0.5% belongs to the top ten. The source material was CD4+ T cells from blood, sampled before the transplant. These receptors were collected from a human donor who received a combined kidney and bone marrow transplant.

The chain carries TRBV20-1 and TRBJ2-7, with a tentative D call TRBD2 (6 bases). The V and J ends lost 6 bases and 7 bases respectively, with 13 bases between them. The V gene's germline CDR1 is DFQATT and CDR2 SNEGSKA (reference sequence). The CDR3 sequence is 11 residues long. CDR3 sequence reads: CSASLGTEQYF. The CDR3, as DNA: TGCAGTGCCTCCCTTGGGACTGAGCAGTACTTC.

The CDR3 reads CASSDIGGAGQPQHF. The DNA for the CDR3 is TGTGCCAGCAGTGATATTGGAGGGGCAGGTCAGCCCCAGCATTTT. This chain joins TRBV6-1 and TRBJ1-5, with D perhaps TRBD1 (5 bases). Germline CDR1 MNHNS, CDR2 SASEGT. The CDR3 spans 15 residues. The V gene lost 3 bases and the J gene lost 6 bases, with 15 bases spanning the gap.

A single count supports this clone. The J gene is TRBJ1-2, the V gene TRBV15, with D possibly matching TRBD1 (5 bases). Germline lookup yields CDR1 LNHNV and CDR2 YYDKDF (reference sequence). Trimming shortened V by 0 bases and J by 7 bases, and 18 bases separated the two germline ends. The CDR3 is 16 residues long. The CDR3 region has the DNA TGTGCCACCAGCAGAGATGGGAAGGGGCTGGTGGGTGGCTACACCTTC. It specifies CATSRDGKGLVGGYTF. The full variable domain, completed using reference TRBV15 and TRBJ1-2, is DAMVIQNPRYQVTQFGKPVTLSCSQTLNHNVMYWYQQKSSQAPKLLFHYYDKDFNNEADTPDNFQSRRPNTSFCFLDIRSPGLGDTAMYLCATSRDGKGLVGGYTFGSGTRLTVV.

The chain couples TRBV6-5 to TRBJ1-2; 8 positions match TRBD1. The CDR3 covers 14 residues. Germline assignment: CDR1 MNHEY and CDR2 SVGAGI. After removal of 2 bases from V and 5 bases from J, the junction contained 4 bases not matched to a gene. CDR3 bases: TGTGCCAGCAGTTACCGAGGACAGGGATATGGCTACACCTTC. This encodes CASSYRGQGYGYTF.

The V gene is TRBV10-3, the J gene TRBJ2-2; 13 positions match TRBD2. Trimming removed 2 bases from V and 1 base from J; junction bases left unmatched: 10. Germline assignment: CDR1 ENHRY and CDR2 SYGVKD. The CDR3 has 20 residues. The CDR3 loop reads CAISEIVGLAGEQNTGELFF. The CDR3 DNA reads as TGTGCCATCAGTGAGATCGTAGGACTAGCGGGAGAGCAGAACACCGGGGAGCTGTTTTTT.

Turning to this clone: Relative to the germline gene, one junction end is altered; a read error may explain this. CDR3 protein: CASSLDRAGGRETQYF. The CDR3 DNA reads TGTGCTAGCAGCTTAGATCGGGCGGGAGGGCGTGAGACCCAGTACTTC. This chain uses TRBV7-7 with TRBJ2-5; 9 bases line up with TRBD2. CDR3 length: 16 residues. CDR1 SSHAT and CDR2 FNYEAQ come from the germline V gene (reference sequence).

V is TRBV28 and J is TRBJ1-2; 7 positions match TRBD1. CDR3 length: 14 amino acids. Per the germline V gene, CDR1 is MDHEN and CDR2 is SYDVKM. V shed 6 bases, J shed 8 bases, and the junction held 12 bases outside the gene matches. As DNA, the CDR3 is TGTGCCAGCAGCAACTCAGCGACAGGGAAAGGCTACACCTTC. Translation gives CASSNSATGKGYTF.

The rearrangement uses TRBV10-3 and TRBJ2-1, with TRBD2 identical over 16 bases. V lost 0 bases to trimming and J lost 4 bases; unmatched junction nucleotides: 9. This CDR3 has 20 residues. The germline CDR1 and CDR2 sequences are ENHRY and SYGVKD. The CDR3 reads CAISESGTSGRAMNYNEQFF. The CDR3 region has the DNA TGTGCCATCAGTGAGTCAGGGACTAGCGGGAGGGCCATGAATTACAATGAGCAGTTCTTC.

The chain couples TRBV5-4 to TRBJ2-5; 7 bases align to TRBD1. CDR3 length: 13 residues. V dropped 4 bases and J dropped 5; count of bases not matched to a gene: 5. Germline V gives CDR1 SGHNT, CDR2 YYREEE (reference sequence). In nucleotides, the CDR3 is TGTGCCAGCAGCACGACAGGGCGCGAGACCCAGTACTTC. Protein: CASSTTGRETQYF.

V is TRBV6-6 and J is TRBJ2-7, with TRBD1 matching over 7 bases. Germline CDR1 and CDR2: MNHNY and SVGAGI (reference sequence). V shed 5 bases and J 0 bases; nucleotides not matched to a gene: 4. The CDR3 runs to 14 residues. CDR3 sequence (DNA): TGTGCCAGCAGTCCCGACAGGGACTCCTACGAGCAGTACTTC. Its translation: CASSPDRDSYEQYF.

The CDR3 loop is CASSPRSKGEVYGYTF. In DNA form, the CDR3 reads TGTGCCAGCAGCCCAAGGTCAAAGGGGGAAGTCTATGGCTACACCTTC. The gene calls are TRBV11-1 and TRBJ1-2; a possible D gene is TRBD1 (6 bases). V dropped 5 bases and J dropped 4 bases, with 20 bases sitting between them. CDR1 is SGHAT and CDR2 is FQDESV in the germline V gene (reference sequence). CDR3 size: 16 residues.

The V gene is TRBV11-2, the J gene TRBJ2-1, with D perhaps TRBD2 (6 bases). The CDR3 totals 16 residues. The V gene lost 4 bases and the J gene lost 4 bases, with 17 bases spanning the gap. The germline CDR1 and CDR2 sequences are SGHAT and FQNNGV. The DNA of the CDR3 is TGTGCCAGCAGCTCCCGGGGACTGAACTTATACAATGAGCAGTTCTTC. Encoded protein: CASSSRGLNLYNEQFF. The whole variable domain, filled in from reference TRBV11-2 and TRBJ2-1, reads EAGVAQSPRYKIIEKRQSVAFWCNPISGHATLYWYQQILGQGPKLLIQFQNNGVVDDSQLPKDRFSAERLKGVDSTLKIQPAKLEDSAVYLCASSSRGLNLYNEQFFGPGTRLTVL.

The chain couples TRBV7-6 to TRBJ2-7; D is uncertain. Germline CDR1 is SGHVS and CDR2 is FNYEAQ. V was clipped by 5 bases and J by 3 bases, with 11 bases between them. CDR3 length equals 13 residues. The CDR3 protein is CASSRSSDYEQYF. For the CDR3, the DNA is TGTGCCAGCAGCCGATCGAGCGACTACGAGCAGTACTTC.

V is TRBV28 and J is TRBJ2-2; 10 nucleotides match TRBD1. The junction had 9 bases not matched to a gene; V was cut back by 5 bases and J by 6 bases. This CDR3 has 16 residues. Germline V gene sequence: CDR1 MDHEN, CDR2 SYDVKM. DNA for the CDR3: TGTGCCAGCAGTCCTCCTGGACAGGGGGTTGCCGGGGAGCTGTTTTTT. It yields the protein CASSPPGQGVAGELFF.

The gene calls are TRBV10-2 and TRBJ2-7; the match to TRBD2 covers 9 bases. V shed 6 bases and J 7 bases; nucleotides not matched to a gene: 7. CDR1 and CDR2 from the germline V gene are WSHSY and SAAADI. There are 13 residues in the CDR3. This CDR3 is CASRLAGAEEQYF. The CDR3 DNA reads TGCGCCAGCAGATTAGCGGGAGCGGAAGAGCAGTACTTC.

This clone appeared once. CDR3: CASSKTGTGGNEQFF. For the CDR3, the DNA is TGTGCCAGCAGTAAAACCGGGACAGGGGGCAATGAGCAGTTCTTC. The rearrangement uses TRBV6-5 and TRBJ2-1; 11 nucleotides agree with TRBD1. This CDR3 is 15 amino acids long. The J segment lost 6 bases and the V segment lost 5 bases, leaving 6 bases of the junction unmatched. Germline CDR1 is MNHEY and CDR2 is SVGAGI.

The rearrangement links TRBV28 to TRBJ2-2; 12 bases map to TRBD2. Germline values: CDR1 MDHEN, CDR2 SYDVKM. Trimming took 5 bases from V and 2 from J; bases not matched to a gene: 6. The CDR3 has 17 amino acids. CDR3 in amino acids: CASSHRLAGDNTGELFF. In nucleotides, the CDR3 is TGTGCCAGCAGTCATAGACTAGCGGGAGACAACACCGGGGAGCTGTTTTTT. Supplemented by reference TRBV28 and TRBJ2-2, the full variable domain reads DVKVTQSSRYLVKRTGEKVFLECVQDMDHENMFWYRQDPGLGLRLIYFSYDVKMKEKGDIPEGYSVSREKKERFSLILESASTNQTSMYLCASSHRLAGDNTGELFFGEGSRLTVL.

The rearrangement links TRBV6-1 to TRBJ2-3; 7 nucleotides align to TRBD1. The CDR3 consists of 15 residues. The V gene end was trimmed by 6 bases and the J gene end by 0 bases; junction bases not matched to a gene: 6. Germline V CDR1 and CDR2: MNHNS, SASEGT. CDR3 nucleotide sequence: TGTGCCAGCAGAGTACGGGACAGAAGCACAGATACGCAGTATTTT. Translating it yields CASRVRDRSTDTQYF.

The CDR3 DNA follows: TGCAGCGCCTCTACTAGCGGGAGCGGCAATGAGCAGTTCTTC. Residues: CSASTSGSGNEQFF. This chain links TRBV29-1 with TRBJ2-1, with TRBD2 matching over 11 bases. With V trimmed by 7 bases and J by 6 bases, 8 bases remained unmatched. This CDR3 is 14 amino acids long. Germline CDR1 and CDR2: SQVTM and ANQGSEA.

This rearrangement joins TRBV19 to TRBJ2-1; D is undetermined. CDR3 length equals 13 residues. In germline, CDR1 is LNHDA, CDR2 SQIVND (reference sequence). The V end was cut by 3 bases, the J end by 13 bases, with 16 bases between. This chain's CDR3 is CASSISGFELQFF. Here the CDR3 DNA reads TGTGCCAGTAGTATCTCAGGTTTTGAGTTACAGTTCTTC.

V usage is TRBV2 and J usage is TRBJ2-1, with 7 bases identical to TRBD2. The germline CDR1 and CDR2 sequences are SNHLY and FYNNEI. V lost 4 bases, J lost 5 bases, and 8 bases stayed unmatched. The CDR3 consists of 15 residues. In DNA form, the CDR3 reads TGTGCCAGCAGTGGGGGCGGGAGACACCACAATGAGCAGTTCTTC. Its protein is CASSGGGRHHNEQFF.

The chain joins TRBV6-5 to TRBJ2-7, with D possibly matching TRBD1 (6 bases). Trimming pared 0 bases from V and 6 bases from J, leaving 15 bases between. Per germline, CDR1 MNHEY and CDR2 SVGAGI. This CDR3 has 15 residues. CDR3 sequence: CASSYSTPGEGEQYF. In nucleotides, the CDR3 is TGTGCCAGCAGTTACTCGACCCCAGGGGAAGGCGAGCAGTACTTC.

The chain couples TRBV9 to TRBJ1-2; unclear D gene. CDR1 and CDR2 from the germline V gene are SGDLS and YYNGEE. V was trimmed by 4 bases and J by 0 bases, leaving 16 bases between them. The CDR3 totals 16 residues. CDR3 region: CASSSVGEGSNYGYTF. CDR3 sequence (DNA): TGTGCCAGCAGCTCAGTCGGGGAGGGCTCTAACTATGGCTACACCTTC.

V usage is TRBV28 and J usage is TRBJ2-7; 10 bases agree with TRBD1. The V segment lost 10 bases and the J segment 11 bases; nucleotides outside the gene matches: 11. The CDR3 covers 12 residues. Germline loops: CDR1 MDHEN, CDR2 SYDVKM. DNA for the CDR3: TGTGCCACCAATCCGACAGGGGGCATAAAGTACTTC. Amino acids: CATNPTGGIKYF.

The V call is TRBV10-3, the J call TRBJ2-3; TRBD2 matches 11 bases. V lost 9 bases and J lost 0; bases outside the gene matches: 8. The CDR3 contains 16 residues. In germline, CDR1 is ENHRY, CDR2 SYGVKD. The CDR3 loop reads CAMGSSGRSSTDTQYF. The CDR3, as DNA: TGTGCCATGGGATCTAGCGGGAGGTCTAGCACAGATACGCAGTATTTT.

J is TRBJ2-1 and V is TRBV9, with 10 bases that match TRBD2. V lost 0 bases to trimming and J lost 6 bases; unmatched junction nucleotides: 3. Germline lookup yields CDR1 SGDLS and CDR2 YYNGEE. There are 15 residues in the CDR3. The CDR3 DNA reads as TGTGCCAGCAGCGTAGGTGGGACTAGCGTCAATGAGCAGTTCTTC. Its protein is CASSVGGTSVNEQFF. Filled out from reference TRBV9 and TRBJ2-1, the complete variable domain reads DSGVTQTPKHLITATGQRVTLRCSPRSGDLSVYWYQQSLDQGLQFLIQYYNGEERAKGNILERFSAQQFPDLHSELNLSSLELGDSALYFCASSVGGTSVNEQFFGPGTRLTVL.